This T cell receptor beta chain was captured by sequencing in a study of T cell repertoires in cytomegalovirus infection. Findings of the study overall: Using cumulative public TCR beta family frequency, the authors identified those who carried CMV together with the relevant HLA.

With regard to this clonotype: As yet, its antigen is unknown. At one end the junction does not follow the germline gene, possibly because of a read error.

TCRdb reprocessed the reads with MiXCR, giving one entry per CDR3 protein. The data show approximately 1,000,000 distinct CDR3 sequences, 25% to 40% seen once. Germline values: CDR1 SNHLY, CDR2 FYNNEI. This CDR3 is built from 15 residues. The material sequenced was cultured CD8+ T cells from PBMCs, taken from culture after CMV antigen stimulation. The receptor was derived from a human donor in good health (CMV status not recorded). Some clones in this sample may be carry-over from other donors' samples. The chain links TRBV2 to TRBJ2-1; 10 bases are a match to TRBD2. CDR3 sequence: CVSSREASGGDEQFF. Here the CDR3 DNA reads TGTGTCAGCAGTCGTGAGGCTAGCGGGGGCGATGAGCAGTTCTTC.